The entry below describes one T cell receptor beta chain. Its antigen is undetermined. Terminally differentiated effector memory CD45RA+ cells were excluded from the naive CD8 cells, which were CD45RO-negative and positively selected for CCR7. Trimming took 3 bases from V and 10 from J, leaving 15 bases between them. The germline V gene encodes CDR1 LGHNA and CDR2 YSLEER. The CDR3 length is 13 residues. Several immunoSEQ 96-well plates shared each subset's DNA, each plate a replicate. In the sorted-subset replicate PCRs, 150 to 250 ng DNA, 25,000 to 35,000 T cell genomes, was used. Clones were sequenced by immunoSEQ multiplex PCR, and TCRdb holds only the in-frame ones, with some missing. The sample yields approximately 840,000 clones, approximately 96% seen once. The sample originates from a study of shared clonotypes between healthy human individuals. The study, taken as a whole, reports: Across subsets, estimated richness was generally greater for naive than for memory populations. Clonotype sharing among donors was thought likely to change with sequencing depth.

The rearrangement links TRBV4-3 to TRBJ1-1; tentative D call: TRBD1 (6 bases). The sequence was obtained from a man aged 25 to 40 in good health. Material: naive CD8+ T cells sorted from blood. The CDR3 nucleotides are TGCGCCAGCAGCCAGGCAACGGACAGCGTAGCTTTCTTT. Residues: CASSQATDSVAFF.